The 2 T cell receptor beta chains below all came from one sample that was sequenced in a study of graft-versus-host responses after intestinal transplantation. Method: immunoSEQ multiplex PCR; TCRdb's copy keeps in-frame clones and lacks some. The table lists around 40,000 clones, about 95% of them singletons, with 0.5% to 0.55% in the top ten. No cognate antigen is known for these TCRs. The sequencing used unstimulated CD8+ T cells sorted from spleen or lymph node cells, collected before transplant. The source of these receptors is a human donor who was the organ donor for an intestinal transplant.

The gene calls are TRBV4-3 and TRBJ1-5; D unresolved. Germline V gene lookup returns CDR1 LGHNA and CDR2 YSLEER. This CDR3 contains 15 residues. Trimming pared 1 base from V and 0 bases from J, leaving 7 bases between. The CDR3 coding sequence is TGCGCCAGCAGCCAAGTTACTGATAGCAATCAGCCCCAGCATTTT. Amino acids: CASSQVTDSNQPQHF.

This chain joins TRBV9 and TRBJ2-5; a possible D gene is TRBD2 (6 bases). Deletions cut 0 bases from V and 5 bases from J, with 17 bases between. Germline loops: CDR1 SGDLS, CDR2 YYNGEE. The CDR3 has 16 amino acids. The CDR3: CASSVAIGGMVETQYF. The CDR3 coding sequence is TGTGCCAGCAGCGTAGCCATCGGGGGTATGGTGGAGACCCAGTACTTC.